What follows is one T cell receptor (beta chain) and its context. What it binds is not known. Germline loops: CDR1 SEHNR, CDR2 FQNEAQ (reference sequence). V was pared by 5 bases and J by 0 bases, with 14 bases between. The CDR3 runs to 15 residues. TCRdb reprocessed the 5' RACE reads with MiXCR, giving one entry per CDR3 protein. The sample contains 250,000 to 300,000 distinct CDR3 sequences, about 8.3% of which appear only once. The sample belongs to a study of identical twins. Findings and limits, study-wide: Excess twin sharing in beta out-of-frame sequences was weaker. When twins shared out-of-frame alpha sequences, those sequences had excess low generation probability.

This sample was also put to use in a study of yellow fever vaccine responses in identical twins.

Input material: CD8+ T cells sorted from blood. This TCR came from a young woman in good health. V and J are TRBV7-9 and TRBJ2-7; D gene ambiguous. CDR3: CASSRPERSSYEQYF. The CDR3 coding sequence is TGTGCCAGCAGCCGACCCGAACGGAGCTCCTACGAGCAGTACTTC.